These 2 T cell receptor beta chains were sequenced from one sample in a study of shared clonotypes between healthy human individuals. Assay: immunoSEQ multiplex PCR; the TCRdb copy retains only in-frame clones and omits some. The data show around 2.1 million clones, more than 85% seen once. Cells designated naive CD8 were CD45RO-negative and were positively selected for CCR7, with terminally differentiated effector memory CD45RA+ cells excluded. Sequencing was done on a sample of naive CD8+ T cells from PBMCs. These receptors were taken from a man between 18 and 35 years old in good health. Some clones in this sample may be carry-over from other donors' samples.

Note on this clone: The sample holds other DNA sequences that translate to the same CDR3. This sequence joins TRBV29-1 and TRBJ1-2; no reliable D call. V lost 4 bases and J lost 3, with 6 bases in between. The germline gives CDR1 SQVTM, CDR2 ANQGSEA. This CDR3 contains 11 residues. The CDR3 bases are TGCAGCGTTGGGGTCGACTATGGCTACACCTTC. Translation gives CSVGVDYGYTF.

Regarding this clone: Other DNA sequences in the sample encode the same CDR3. The gene calls are TRBV27 and TRBJ2-3; D uncertain. The CDR3 sequence is 13 residues long. The germline V gene has CDR1 MNHEY and CDR2 SMNVEV (reference sequence). V lost 3 bases and J 2 bases, leaving 6 bases between the germline ends. The DNA of the CDR3 is TGTGCCAGCAGTTTTGGTTCCACAGATACGCAGTATTTT. Amino acids: CASSFGSTDTQYF.